Listed below are T cell receptor beta chains from one sample, sequenced in a study of blood T cell repertoires in COVID-19. TCRdb's copy holds only in-frame clones and misses some; the assay was immunoSEQ multiplex PCR. The data hold more than 150,000 clones, with roughly 73% observed a single time. Input material: peripheral blood. All receptors come from a woman of 80 years or more with active or convalescent COVID-19. Both conserved end residues are part of each CDR3. Fields, in order: D gene, clone size, V gene, J gene, CDR3 length, CDR3 protein, CDR3 DNA. D genes are given only for firm matches. Size values are once, few and many counts, or a class for expanded clones, and some rows have none.

.,.,TRBV27,TRBJ2-7,14,CASSLSQLSYEQYF,TGTGCCAGCAGTTTATCACAGCTCTCCTACGAGCAGTACTTC
.,.,TRBV4-1,TRBJ1-1,16,CASSQGVQGVNTEAFF,TGCGCCAGCAGCCAAGGAGTTCAGGGCGTCAACACTGAAGCTTTCTTT
.,.,TRBV4-2,TRBJ1-6,17,CASSQDSSWGVNSPLHF,TGTGCCAGCAGCCAAGATTCGTCCTGGGGGGTTAATTCACCCCTCCACTTT
.,.,TRBV7-2,TRBJ1-1,14,CASSQTYEVAEAFF,TGTGCCAGCAGCCAAACATACGAGGTCGCTGAAGCTTTCTTT
TRBD1,.,TRBV6-5,TRBJ1-1,13,CASIGQGGTEAFF,TGTGCCAGCATCGGACAGGGTGGGACTGAAGCTTTCTTT
.,.,TRBV6-1,TRBJ1-2,12,CASGTGEVTYTF,TGTGCCAGCGGAACGGGGGAGGTGACCTACACCTTC
.,few,TRBV19,TRBJ1-5,14,CASNNRASNQPQHF,TGTGCCAGTAATAACAGGGCAAGCAATCAGCCCCAGCATTTT
TRBD2,.,TRBV5-4,TRBJ2-3,15,CASSLGGTSGDTQYF,TGTGCCAGCAGCTTGGGGGGGACTAGCGGGGATACGCAGTATTTT
TRBD1,.,TRBV9,TRBJ1-6,12,CASSLRGSPLHF,TGTGCCAGCAGCCTCAGGGGGTCACCCCTCCACTTT
.,.,TRBV25-1,TRBJ1-3,14,CASSEPQSGNTIYF,TGTGCCAGCAGTGAGCCTCAGTCTGGAAACACCATATATTTT
.,.,TRBV5-1,TRBJ2-2,12,CASTTYTGELFF,TGCGCCAGCACCACTTACACCGGGGAGCTGTTTTTT
.,.,TRBV27,TRBJ1-6,14,CASKGTFNNSPLHF,TGTGCCAGCAAAGGGACATTCAATAATTCACCCCTCCACTTT
.,once,TRBV6-2/TRBV6-3,TRBJ1-6,15,CASSYSTSYNSPLHF,TGTGCCAGCAGTTACTCGACATCGTATAATTCACCCCTCCACTTT
TRBD1,.,TRBV27,TRBJ1-2,13,CASSLIQGDGYTF,TGTGCCAGCAGTTTAATACAGGGGGACGGCTACACCTTC
.,.,TRBV19,TRBJ1-5,13,CASSQPTGQPQHF,TGTGCCAGTTCACAACCCACGGGTCAGCCCCAGCATTTT